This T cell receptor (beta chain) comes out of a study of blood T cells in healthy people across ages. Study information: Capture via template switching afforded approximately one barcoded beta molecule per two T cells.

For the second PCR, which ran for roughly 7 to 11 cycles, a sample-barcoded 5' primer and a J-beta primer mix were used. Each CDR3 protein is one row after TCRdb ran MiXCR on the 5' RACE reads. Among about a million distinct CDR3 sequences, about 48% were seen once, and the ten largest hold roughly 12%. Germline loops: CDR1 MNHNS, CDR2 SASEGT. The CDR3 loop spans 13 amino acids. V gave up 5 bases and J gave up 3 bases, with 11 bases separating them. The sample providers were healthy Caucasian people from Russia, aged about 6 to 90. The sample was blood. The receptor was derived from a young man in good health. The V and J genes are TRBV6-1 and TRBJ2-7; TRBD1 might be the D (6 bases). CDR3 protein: CASSQTGNYEQYF. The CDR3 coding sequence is TGTGCCAGCAGTCAGACAGGTAACTACGAGCAGTACTTC.